These T cell receptor beta chains were read from a single sample in a study of cytomegalovirus exposure and HLA in healthy donors. The method was immunoSEQ multiplex PCR; TCRdb's version includes in-frame clones alone and lacks a portion of them. The sample records about 140,000 clones, approximately 84% being singletons. Material for sequencing was PBMCs. Every receptor here comes from a middle-aged woman in good health and CMV-seronegative. The CDR3 runs from the conserved cysteine through the conserved F or W. The D gene is left open where the match is weak. Expanded clones are given a class, and other clones once, few, many or no size at all.

j_gene: TRBJ1-5
v_gene: TRBV27
d_gene: -
abundance: -
CDR3aa: CASSSPGNNQPQHF
CDR3nt: TGTGCCAGCAGTTCCCCAGGGAACAATCAGCCCCAGCATTTT

j_gene: TRBJ2-3
v_gene: TRBV13
d_gene: TRBD2
abundance: -
CDR3aa: CASSFIGGTSTDTQYF
CDR3nt: TGTGCCAGCAGCTTTATCGGGGGGACTAGCACAGATACGCAGTATTTT

j_gene: TRBJ1-1
v_gene: TRBV9
d_gene: -
abundance: -
CDR3aa: CASSVGAAMNTEAFF
CDR3nt: TGTGCCAGCAGCGTAGGGGCAGCAATGAACACTGAAGCTTTCTTT

j_gene: TRBJ2-5
v_gene: TRBV5-4
d_gene: TRBD2
abundance: -
CDR3aa: CASSLSSGRALTETQYF
CDR3nt: TGTGCCAGCAGCCTCTCTAGCGGGAGGGCCCTTACGGAGACCCAGTACTTC

j_gene: TRBJ1-5
v_gene: TRBV7-2
d_gene: TRBD1
abundance: once
CDR3aa: CASSLITTGRQPQHF
CDR3nt: TGTGCCAGCAGCTTAATAACGACAGGGCGTCAGCCCCAGCATTTT

j_gene: TRBJ1-2
v_gene: TRBV5-1
d_gene: TRBD1
abundance: -
CDR3aa: CASSDPGQDPFF
CDR3nt: TGCGCCAGCAGCGACCCAGGACAGGATCCTTTCTTC

j_gene: TRBJ2-1
v_gene: TRBV2
d_gene: TRBD2
abundance: -
CDR3aa: CASSPGLAGDNEQFF
CDR3nt: TGTGCCAGCAGTCCGGGACTAGCGGGAGACAATGAGCAGTTCTTC

j_gene: TRBJ1-2
v_gene: TRBV25-1
d_gene: TRBD1
abundance: -
CDR3aa: CASSEGGTGYGYTF
CDR3nt: TGTGCCAGCAGTGAAGGGGGGACAGGTTATGGCTACACCTTC

j_gene: TRBJ1-1
v_gene: TRBV13
d_gene: TRBD1
abundance: -
CDR3aa: CASSASGTGTTEAFF
CDR3nt: TGTGCCAGCAGCGCCTCCGGGACAGGGACTACTGAAGCTTTCTTT

j_gene: TRBJ2-7
v_gene: TRBV29-1
d_gene: -
abundance: -
CDR3aa: CSVEGLGAGGLPIYEQYF
CDR3nt: TGCAGCGTTGAAGGTTTAGGTGCAGGGGGGCTTCCTATATACGAGCAGTACTTC

j_gene: TRBJ1-1
v_gene: TRBV7-3
d_gene: -
abundance: -
CDR3aa: CASSLSPWGGDAFF
CDR3nt: TGTGCCAGCAGCTTATCCCCGTGGGGCGGGGATGCTTTCTTT

j_gene: TRBJ2-3
v_gene: TRBV7-2
d_gene: TRBD1
abundance: once
CDR3aa: CASRERTGTDTQYF
CDR3nt: TGTGCCAGCAGAGAGAGGACAGGAACAGATACGCAGTATTTT

j_gene: TRBJ2-2
v_gene: TRBV7-6
d_gene: -
abundance: -
CDR3aa: CASSLAFTADTGELFF
CDR3nt: TGTGCCAGCAGCTTAGCGTTTACAGCCGACACCGGGGAGCTGTTTTTT

j_gene: TRBJ2-7
v_gene: TRBV7-9
d_gene: -
abundance: -
CDR3aa: CASSFGPTPSYEQYF
CDR3nt: TGTGCCAGCAGCTTTGGCCCGACACCTTCCTACGAGCAGTACTTC

j_gene: TRBJ2-7
v_gene: TRBV7-2
d_gene: TRBD1
abundance: -
CDR3aa: CASSIRPGTGGADYEQYF
CDR3nt: TGTGCCAGCAGCATACGTCCCGGGACAGGGGGCGCAGATTACGAGCAGTACTTC

j_gene: TRBJ2-7
v_gene: TRBV14
d_gene: TRBD2
abundance: -
CDR3aa: CASSQGSGRYEQYF
CDR3nt: TGTGCCAGCAGCCAGGGTAGCGGGAGGTACGAGCAGTACTTC

j_gene: TRBJ2-2
v_gene: TRBV18
d_gene: -
abundance: -
CDR3aa: CASSPFRGAENTGELFF
CDR3nt: TGTGCCAGCTCACCATTCAGGGGGGCGGAGAACACCGGGGAGCTGTTTTTT

j_gene: TRBJ2-7
v_gene: TRBV11-2
d_gene: TRBD2
abundance: -
CDR3aa: CASSLGRSGSYYEQYF
CDR3nt: TGTGCCAGCAGCTTAGGACGGAGCGGGAGCTACTACGAGCAGTACTTC

j_gene: TRBJ2-7
v_gene: TRBV7-2
d_gene: -
abundance: few
CDR3aa: CASSKPGPYEQYF
CDR3nt: TGTGCCAGCAGCAAACCGGGTCCCTACGAGCAGTACTTC

j_gene: TRBJ2-6
v_gene: TRBV13
d_gene: -
abundance: -
CDR3aa: CASSLVWAGAGANVLTF
CDR3nt: TGTGCCAGCAGCTTAGTTTGGGCAGGGGCTGGGGCCAACGTCCTGACTTTC

j_gene: TRBJ1-2
v_gene: TRBV6-1
d_gene: TRBD1
abundance: -
CDR3aa: CASRTGGAGGYTF
CDR3nt: TGTGCCAGCAGAACAGGGGGCGCAGGTGGCTACACCTTC

j_gene: TRBJ1-1
v_gene: TRBV7-2
d_gene: TRBD1
abundance: -
CDR3aa: CASSLGGTGNTEAFF
CDR3nt: TGTGCCAGCAGCTTAGGAGGGACAGGGAACACTGAAGCTTTCTTT

j_gene: TRBJ2-1
v_gene: TRBV6-5
d_gene: TRBD1
abundance: -
CDR3aa: CASLRDRTYNEQFF
CDR3nt: TGTGCCAGCCTCCGGGACAGGACCTACAATGAGCAGTTCTTC